The rows below give T cell receptor beta chains drawn from one sample of a study of blood T cell repertoires in COVID-19. The data were produced by immunoSEQ multiplex PCR, yet TCRdb's version contains in-frame clones alone and is incomplete. This sample has about 190,000 clones, with 82% found just once. The sequenced sample was peripheral blood. These receptor sequences come from a woman in her twenties or thirties with acute or convalescent COVID-19. Both conserved end residues are part of each CDR3. Each record gives: D gene, J gene, CDR3 length, V gene, clone size, CDR3 protein, CDR3 DNA. The D gene is left open where the match is weak. Only part of the rows carry a size: once, few, many, or a class if the clone is expanded.

TRBD1,TRBJ1-5,15,TRBV7-2,few,CASSIGTGGFQPQHF,TGTGCCAGCAGCATTGGGACAGGGGGCTTTCAGCCCCAGCATTTT
-,TRBJ2-2,13,TRBV6-4,-,CASSGVNTGELFF,TGTGCCAGCAGTGGCGTGAACACCGGGGAGCTGTTTTTT
-,TRBJ1-3,13,TRBV12-3/TRBV12-4,-,CASSLAQGNTIYF,TGTGCCAGCAGTTTAGCACAGGGAAACACCATATATTTT
-,TRBJ2-1,14,TRBV24-1,-,CATSDGGNNNEQFF,TGTGCCACCAGTGATGGAGGGAATAACAATGAGCAGTTCTTC
-,TRBJ2-7,15,TRBV10-3,-,CAIGIITGITHEQYF,TGTGCCATCGGGATTATAACAGGTATCACCCACGAGCAGTACTTC
TRBD1,TRBJ2-5,14,TRBV10-3,-,CAISFRDRAETQYF,TGTGCCATCAGTTTTCGCGACAGGGCAGAGACCCAGTACTTC
-,TRBJ1-5,12,TRBV25-1,-,CASSYRDQPQHF,TGTGCCAGCAGCTACAGGGACCAGCCCCAGCATTTT
TRBD1,TRBJ1-5,16,TRBV6-1,-,CASSDYRGTGNQPQHF,TGTGCCAGCAGTGACTACAGGGGGACGGGCAATCAGCCCCAGCATTTT
-,TRBJ1-3,18,TRBV7-2,-,CASSSRGGAQISGNTIYF,TGTGCCAGCAGCTCGCGGGGGGGGGCACAGATCTCTGGAAACACCATATATTTT
TRBD1,TRBJ1-4,15,TRBV30,-,CAWSLDDRGNEKLFF,TGTGCCTGGAGTTTAGACGACAGGGGCAATGAAAAACTGTTTTTT
-,TRBJ1-2,13,TRBV12-3/TRBV12-4,-,CASSSTVGGGYTF,TGTGCCAGCAGTTCGACAGTGGGCGGTGGCTACACCTTC
TRBD1,TRBJ2-1,16,TRBV7-2,-,CASSLAGTGGYNEQFF,TGTGCCAGCAGCTTGGCCGGGACAGGGGGCTACAATGAGCAGTTCTTC
TRBD1,TRBJ2-3,14,TRBV5-4,-,CASSPGQGKDTQYF,TGTGCCAGCAGCCCGGGACAGGGGAAAGATACGCAGTATTTT
-,TRBJ1-2,15,TRBV25-1,-,CASSNRDSFNYGYTF,TGTGCCAGCAGTAACCGGGACTCCTTTAACTATGGCTACACCTTC
-,TRBJ2-5,13,TRBV5-4,-,CASSAGQQETQYF,TGTGCCAGCAGCGCGGGACAGCAAGAGACCCAGTACTTC
-,TRBJ2-7,15,TRBV28,-,CASSFLALTTYEQYF,TGTGCCAGCAGTTTTTTGGCCCTCACCACCTACGAGCAGTACTTC
-,TRBJ2-3,11,TRBV27,-,CASRNIVTQYF,TGTGCCAGCAGGAACATCGTTACGCAGTATTTT
TRBD1,TRBJ1-1,16,TRBV27,few,CASSLKGALLNTEAFF,TGTGCCAGCAGTTTAAAGGGGGCATTACTGAACACTGAAGCTTTCTTT
-,TRBJ1-5,13,TRBV10-1,-,CASSEGQSQPQHF,TGCGCCAGCAGTGAGGGACAATCTCAGCCCCAGCATTTT
-,TRBJ1-2,14,TRBV27,-,CASRSEAPAFGYTF,TGTGCCAGCAGGTCCGAGGCCCCAGCCTTCGGCTACACCTTC